This T cell receptor beta chain was sequenced in a study of cytomegalovirus exposure and HLA in healthy donors (TCRdb year 2017). Turning to the overall study: According to a later analysis, the 100 to 150 validation repertoires were produced on the same platform as the approximately 620 repertoires of the first cohort. The study was designed to test whether signatures of past pathogen exposure could be identified by cataloging public T cell receptors. Along with the approximately 650-subject first cohort, a separate validation cohort of more than 90 different subjects was used. High-throughput TCR immunosequencing, statistical association of individual TCRs with disease status, and machine learning were combined to predict cytomegalovirus infection status. Results the study describes overall, beyond this receptor: Across donors, most TCR sequences were observed very rarely, whereas some public TCRs were present in many individuals. The classifier was reported to diagnose cytomegalovirus status with high specificity and sensitivity in both the original cohort and the validation cohort. In the study, approximately 150 TCR beta chains were listed as associated with cytomegalovirus. Subsequent analysis determined that TCRs grouped into clusters in the first cohort also showed a tendency toward co-occurrence across the roughly 110 validation repertoires, and 94% of cluster scores exceeded 0. A few of the identified cytomegalovirus-associated TCR beta chains were confirmed in vitro to be specific for cytomegalovirus antigens. A later analysis had no HLA typing for the validation cohort, so co-occurrence there was scored across all 110 or so repertoires. The authors suggested that the approach could potentially be generalized to other disease states and immunological phenotypes.

Notes on this clone: Its antigen is currently not known. The record has no base qualities; no much larger clone is one base away.

At the junction V is shortened by 3 bases and J by 9 bases; bases outside the gene matches: 22. CDR1 MNHEY and CDR2 SMNVEV are derived from the germline V gene (reference sequence). The CDR3 holds 18 amino acids from the cysteine to the phenylalanine. Only CDR3 DNA is held: 54 bases, read in frame from base 1. The donors belonged to the validation cohort of about 130 subjects, which was separate from the approximately 700-subject first cohort. The library was obtained by the immunoSEQ multiplex PCR assay. In the authors' own workflow: A statistical classification framework was developed to diagnose cytomegalovirus status using the catalog of TCR beta chain sequences. TCRdb provides this immuneACCESS table in a form limited to in-frame rearrangements. Some clones are lacking; in checked studies, under half of them reflect an unresolved V gene, and why the rest are absent is not known. Clone size and V and J calls were adopted from that table, with D and trimming inferred from the DNA. This sample gives about 220,000 clones in total; approximately 80% of them show up just once. Clones ranked in the top ten supply about an eighth of the sample.

Sequencing input: PBMCs. The sequence joins TRBV27 to TRBJ1-2; TRBD1 fits 7 bases in the junction. The origin of this receptor is a woman aged 30 to 39 in good health and CMV-seropositive. The DNA is as follows: TGTGCCAGCAGTTTCCGCGAATGGCCGGGACAGCGACCATTGAGCTACACCTTC. The encoded protein is CASSFREWPGQRPLSYTF.